One T cell receptor (beta chain) is described in this entry. The data belong to a study of blood T cell repertoires in COVID-19. On the study more broadly: Spain, Italy and the United States supplied samples that represented acute and convalescent COVID-19.

Here immunoSEQ multiplex PCR was the method, and the copy in TCRdb shows in-frame clones only, minus some. This repertoire shows 200,000 to 250,000 clones, 90% found once; its top ten account for about 14%. Exposed participants came across a COVID-19 case within 2 weeks before study entry. The clonotype was recovered from a man aged 25 to 40 who had been exposed to COVID-19. Sequenced sample: PBMCs or T cells enriched from blood (not recorded which).

CDR3 nucleotides: TGTGCCAGTAGTCCACAGCGGATACGCACAGATACGCAGTATTTT. This codes for CASSPQRIRTDTQYF. The chain uses TRBV19 and TRBJ2-3, with D tentatively TRBD2 (5 bases). The length of the CDR3 is 15 residues. CDR1 is LNHDA and CDR2 is SQIVND in the germline V gene (reference sequence). V was trimmed by 5 bases and J by 1 base, leaving 13 bases between them. Drawing the rest from reference TRBV19 and TRBJ2-3, the complete variable domain is DGGITQSPKYLFRKEGQNVTLSCEQNLNHDAMYWYRQDPGQGLRLIYYSQIVNDFQKGDIAEGYSVSREKKESFPLTVTSAQKNPTAFYLCASSPQRIRTDTQYFGPGTRLTVL.